This T cell receptor beta chain was identified in a study of prognosis after radiotherapy for stage I lung cancer. In the study overall: Recruiting of stage I non-small cell lung cancer patients into the study occurred between early 2018 and early 2019. Concurrent therapy with stereotactic body radiotherapy was received by no patient.

CT and PET/CT found no node involvement in any patient, and none had received chemotherapy or radiotherapy before or had other malignancies. Two separate time points each saw a draw of 6 to 6.5 milliliters of peripheral blood. The sample holds one count of this clonotype. A read error is the likely source, as a far larger clone sits one nucleotide away. The CDR3 does not end in the conserved phenylalanine or tryptophan, so this is likely a read error. Trimming took 6 bases from V and 8 from J, leaving 22 bases between them. Germline CDR1 is MRHNA and CDR2 is SNTAGT. This CDR3 comprises 15 residues. Two rounds of multiplex PCR amplified TCR beta CDR3 from genomic DNA. Round-one PCR had primers specific to each TRBV and TRBJ gene. TCRdb recomputed calls from the multiplex PCR reads with MiXCR, one row per CDR3 protein. The table shows approximately 28,000 distinct CDR3 sequences, with about 30% occurring only once.

This specimen was PBMCs, taken before or after stereotactic body radiation therapy (not recorded which). The sequence was collected from a donor of 50 years or more with non-small cell lung cancer. V is TRBV6-4 and J is TRBJ1-2; D possibly corresponds to TRBD1 (5 bases). The CDR3 DNA sequence: TGTGCCAGCAGGATAATTACCGGGACCAGTGGAGGCTACACCATC. Encoded protein: CASRIITGTSGGYTI.